The 7 T cell receptor beta chains below were found in one sample sequenced in a study of blood T cell repertoires in COVID-19. The data were produced by immunoSEQ multiplex PCR, yet TCRdb's version contains in-frame clones alone and is incomplete. The table includes roughly 150,000 clones, 83% detected once. The sequenced material came from peripheral blood. The origin of the receptors is a woman aged 80 or older with acute or convalescent COVID-19.

The rearrangement links TRBV6-5 to TRBJ2-7, with TRBD1 identical over 7 bases. Germline V gene lookup returns CDR1 MNHEY and CDR2 SVGAGI. This CDR3 has 15 residues. The V segment lost 4 bases and the J segment 2 bases; nucleotides outside the gene matches: 8. CDR3 amino acids: CASSSPGQPPYEQYF. The CDR3 bases are TGTGCCAGCAGTTCACCGGGACAGCCTCCCTACGAGCAGTACTTC.

This chain connects TRBV19 to TRBJ1-5, with 9 bases that match TRBD1. V trimming: 7 bases; J trimming: 6 bases; junction bases outside the gene matches: 10. The V gene's germline CDR1 is LNHDA and CDR2 SQIVND (reference sequence). This CDR3 has 15 residues. CDR3 nucleotides: TGTGCCAGTACCAACCGGGACAGGGAGGGTCAGCCCCAGCATTTT. This translates into CASTNRDREGQPQHF.

This chain uses TRBV9 with TRBJ2-2, with 7 nucleotides matching TRBD2. CDR1 SGDLS and CDR2 YYNGEE come from the germline V gene. This CDR3 comprises 15 residues. Trimming took 2 bases from V and 4 from J; bases not matched to a gene: 5. The CDR3 protein is CASSVTGGSTGELFF. CDR3 nucleotides: TGTGCCAGCAGCGTCACGGGAGGAAGCACCGGGGAGCTGTTTTTT.

This chain joins TRBV2 and TRBJ2-7, with a possible D match to TRBD1 (5 bases). The germline CDR1 and CDR2 sequences are SNHLY and FYNNEI. V lost 4 bases to trimming and J lost 2 bases, with 12 bases between them. The length of the CDR3 is 14 residues. The CDR3 DNA is TGTGCCAGCAGTGGGGGCGGACCGACCTACGAGCAGTACTTC. This translates into CASSGGGPTYEQYF.

This clone came up a few times. This rearrangement joins TRBV6-2 or TRBV6-3 to TRBJ2-7; tentatively, D is TRBD1 (6 bases). CDR3 size: 15 residues. CDR1 is MNHEY, CDR2 SVGEGT, per germline. Trimming pared 6 bases from V and 1 base from J, leaving 16 bases between. CDR3 sequence: CASRPNRESSYEQYF. The DNA of the CDR3 is TGTGCCAGCAGACCTAACAGGGAATCTTCCTACGAGCAGTACTTC.

The gene calls are TRBV5-1 and TRBJ1-5; no firm D call. CDR1 SGHRS and CDR2 YFSETQ come from the germline V gene. The CDR3 consists of 16 residues. Trimming shortened V by 4 bases and J by 2 bases, and 16 bases separated the two germline ends. The CDR3 DNA is TGCGCCAGCAGCGAAGGGTCGGGAGTGGGCAATCAGCCCCAGCATTTT. It codes for CASSEGSGVGNQPQHF.

The chain combines TRBV7-2 with TRBJ2-7; tentatively, D is TRBD2 (5 bases). The CDR3 totals 14 residues. V lost 1 base to trimming and J lost 7 bases, with 14 bases between them. The germline gives CDR1 SGHTA, CDR2 FQGNSA. The CDR3 nucleotides are TGTGCCAGCAGCTTAGGAACGGGGTTGAGGGAGCAGTACTTC. Protein: CASSLGTGLREQYF.